The 14 T cell receptor beta chains below come from one sample, sequenced in a study of OX40 agonist ivuxolimab in advanced cancers. TCRdb's copy holds only in-frame clones and misses some; the assay was immunoSEQ multiplex PCR. The data contain over 70,000 clones, about 86% of them singletons. Sequences were derived from CD4+ or CD8+ T cells sorted from blood, sampled in a trial of the OX40 agonist ivuxolimab. The receptor set was obtained from an adult with an advanced solid tumor such as melanoma, head and neck, liver or kidney cancer.

The V call is TRBV30, the J call TRBJ1-5; tentatively, D is TRBD1 (6 bases). The CDR3 totals 13 residues. Germline CDR1 reads GTSNPN; CDR2 reads SVGIG (reference sequence). With 3 bases removed from V and 7 bases from J, the gap between germline ends came to 13 bases. The CDR3 DNA sequence: TGTGCCTGGAGGGACTCGGGACACCAGCCCCAGCATTTT. Translated, it gives CAWRDSGHQPQHF.

This rearrangement joins TRBV10-1 to TRBJ2-3; the D gene is possibly TRBD1 (5 bases). V was cut by 3 bases and J by 2 bases, with 6 bases left in between. CDR1 WNHNN and CDR2 SYGVQD come from the germline V gene (reference sequence). The CDR3 has 13 amino acids. The DNA for the CDR3 is TGCGCCAGCAGTGAAGGGGTCACAGATACGCAGTATTTT. Protein product: CASSEGVTDTQYF.

The genes are TRBV28 and TRBJ1-4; 7 bases are a match to TRBD1. The germline gives CDR1 MDHEN, CDR2 SYDVKM. V lost 5 bases, J lost 11 bases, and 2 bases stayed unmatched. The CDR3 spans 11 residues. CDR3 nucleotide sequence: TGTGCCAGCAGTGGGACAGAGAAACTGTTTTTT. Translation: CASSGTEKLFF.

This clone showed up just once. This rearrangement joins TRBV5-6 to TRBJ1-4; a possible D gene is TRBD1 (5 bases). CDR1 and CDR2 (germline): SGHDT, YYEEEE. Trimming took 2 bases from V and 2 from J, leaving 10 bases between them. CDR3 size: 15 residues. The DNA of the CDR3 is TGTGCCAGCAGCTTCGCAGGGATGACTAATGAAAAACTGTTTTTT. This encodes CASSFAGMTNEKLFF.

V and J are TRBV4-1 and TRBJ1-2; D unclear. V was shortened by 0 bases and J by 4 bases, with 6 bases between the two germline ends. The CDR3 spans 13 residues. Germline CDR1 and CDR2: MGHRA and YSYEKL. CDR3 amino acids: CASSQDTGYGYTF. The CDR3 DNA reads as TGCGCCAGCAGCCAAGATACGGGCTATGGCTACACCTTC.

The chain joins TRBV9 to TRBJ2-5, with 8 bases identical to TRBD1. Judging by the DNA end, TRBJ2-7 fits better; the J call may be wrong. Germline loops: CDR1 SGDLS, CDR2 YYNGEE. This CDR3 has 16 amino acids. For the CDR3, the DNA is TGTGCCAGCAGCGTAGATGGGCAGGGGGCGCTTACCGAGCAGTACTTC. This encodes CASSVDGQGALTEQYF.

The V and J genes are TRBV7-3 and TRBJ2-3, with D possibly TRBD2 on 5 matching bases. Looked up from germline, CDR1 is SGHTA and CDR2 is FQGTGA. The V end lost 1 base, the J end lost 6 bases, and 8 bases lay between the germline ends. The CDR3 spans 13 residues. DNA for the CDR3: TGTGCCAGCAGCTTAAACCCGGGGGATACGCAGTATTTT. Its protein product is CASSLNPGDTQYF. Variable domain in full (rest from reference TRBV7-3 and TRBJ2-3): GAGVSQTPSNKVTEKGKYVELRCDPISGHTALYWYRQSLGQGPEFLIYFQGTGAADDSGLPNDRFFAVRPEGSVSTLKIQRTERGDSAVYLCASSLNPGDTQYFGPGTRLTVL.

Notes on this clone: The junction departs from the called germline gene at one end, perhaps through a read error. The chain has TRBV6-5 and TRBJ1-1; D gene uncertain. This CDR3 is 13 amino acids long. Per germline, CDR1 MNHEY and CDR2 SVGAGI. The CDR3 DNA is TGTGCCAGCAGTGGTCTGGGCCGCACTGCAGCTTTCTTT. This codes for CASSGLGRTAAFF.

The chain combines TRBV28 with TRBJ1-3; no clear D gene. Germline V gives CDR1 MDHEN, CDR2 SYDVKM. Trimming took 7 bases from V and 6 from J, leaving 16 bases between them. The CDR3 consists of 14 residues. The CDR3 is CASTPGGAANTIYF. The DNA for the CDR3 is TGTGCCAGCACCCCCGGCGGAGCGGCAAACACCATATATTTT.

The J gene is TRBJ2-5, the V gene TRBV2; 11 bases map to TRBD2. The germline V gene has CDR1 SNHLY and CDR2 FYNNEI. This CDR3 is built from 14 residues. The junction had 8 bases not matched to a gene; V was cut back by 10 bases and J by 4 bases. In DNA, the CDR3 is TGTGCCACCCGTAGACTAGCGGGGTTAGAGACCCAGTACTTC. Its protein product is CATRRLAGLETQYF. The variable domain in full, completed from reference TRBV2 and TRBJ2-5, reads EPEVTQTPSHQVTQMGQEVILRCVPISNHLYFYWYRQILGQKVEFLVSFYNNEISEKSEIFDDQFSVERPDGSNFTLKIRSTKLEDSAMYFCATRRLAGLETQYFGPGTRLLVL.

CDR3 nucleotide sequence: TGTGCCAGCAGCGTAGACCATAACTATGGCTACACCTTC. It encodes CASSVDHNYGYTF. The chain employs TRBV9 and TRBJ1-2; no firm D call. V lost 0 bases, J lost 1 base, and 4 bases lay in between. This CDR3 is 13 amino acids long. The V gene's germline CDR1 is SGDLS and CDR2 YYNGEE.

The chain combines TRBV18 with TRBJ2-5; 9 bases map to TRBD2. V lost 3 bases to trimming and J lost 2 bases; unmatched junction nucleotides: 10. This CDR3 comprises 17 residues. The germline gives CDR1 KGHSH, CDR2 LQKENI. As DNA, the CDR3 is TGTGCCAGCTCACCCCCCCGCGGGGGGGGGTTTCAAGAGACCCAGTACTTC. Translating it yields CASSPPRGGGFQETQYF. Supplemented by reference TRBV18 and TRBJ2-5, the full variable domain reads NAGVMQNPRHLVRRRGQEARLRCSPMKGHSHVYWYRQLPEEGLKFMVYLQKENIIDESGMPKERFSAEFPKEGPSILRIQQVVRGDSAAYFCASSPPRGGGFQETQYFGPGTRLLVL.

V usage is TRBV15 and J usage is TRBJ1-1; weak D call: TRBD1 (5 bases). The germline V gene has CDR1 LNHNV and CDR2 YYDKDF (reference sequence). V was cut by 4 bases and J by 7 bases, with 10 bases left in between. The CDR3 totals 12 residues. CDR3 DNA: TGTGCCACCAGCACACATAGGGGTGAAGCTTTCTTT. This translates into CATSTHRGEAFF.

This rearrangement joins TRBV18 to TRBJ1-4; TRBD1 might be the D (5 bases). CDR3 length equals 14 residues. Germline values: CDR1 KGHSH, CDR2 LQKENI. The V end lost 3 bases, the J end lost 5 bases, and 10 bases lay between the germline ends. This CDR3 reads CASSPWGLNEKLFF. As DNA, the CDR3 is TGTGCCAGCTCACCCTGGGGGTTGAATGAAAAACTGTTTTTT.